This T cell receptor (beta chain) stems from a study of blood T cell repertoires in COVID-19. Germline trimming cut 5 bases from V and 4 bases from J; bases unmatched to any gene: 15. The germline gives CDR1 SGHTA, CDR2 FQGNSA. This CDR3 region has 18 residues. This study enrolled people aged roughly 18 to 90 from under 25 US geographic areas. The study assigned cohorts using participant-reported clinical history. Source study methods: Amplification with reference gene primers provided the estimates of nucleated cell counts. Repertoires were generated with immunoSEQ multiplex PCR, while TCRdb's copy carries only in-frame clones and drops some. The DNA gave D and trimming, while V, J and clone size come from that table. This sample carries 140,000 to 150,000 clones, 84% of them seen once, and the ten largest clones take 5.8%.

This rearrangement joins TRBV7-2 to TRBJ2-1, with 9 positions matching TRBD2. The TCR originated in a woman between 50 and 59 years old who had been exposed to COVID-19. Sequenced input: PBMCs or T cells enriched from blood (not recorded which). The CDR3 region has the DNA TGTGCCAGCAGCGGTCCCGCGGGAGGGAGTTTCGTGTACAATGAGCAGTTCTTC. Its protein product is CASSGPAGGSFVYNEQFF.